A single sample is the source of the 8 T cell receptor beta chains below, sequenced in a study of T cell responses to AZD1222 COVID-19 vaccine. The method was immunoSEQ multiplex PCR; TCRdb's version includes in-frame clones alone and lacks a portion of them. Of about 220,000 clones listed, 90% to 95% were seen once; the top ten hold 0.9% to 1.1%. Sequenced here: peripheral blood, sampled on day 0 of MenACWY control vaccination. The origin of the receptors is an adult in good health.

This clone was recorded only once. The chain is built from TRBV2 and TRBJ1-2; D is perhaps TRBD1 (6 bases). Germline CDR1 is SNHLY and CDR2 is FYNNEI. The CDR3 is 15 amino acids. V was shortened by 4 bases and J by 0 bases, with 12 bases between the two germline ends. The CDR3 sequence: CASSVTGLTNYGYTF. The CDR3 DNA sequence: TGTGCCAGCAGTGTGACAGGTCTCACTAACTATGGCTACACCTTC.

The CDR3 is CASSLSRGRDTQYF. For the CDR3, the DNA is TGTGCCAGCAGTTTATCGCGGGGGCGGGATACGCAGTATTTT. V gene TRBV27 combines with J gene TRBJ2-3; possible D gene TRBD2, 7 bases. CDR1 is MNHEY, CDR2 SMNVEV, per germline (reference sequence). V was clipped by 0 bases and J by 6 bases, with 10 bases between them. This CDR3 comprises 14 residues.

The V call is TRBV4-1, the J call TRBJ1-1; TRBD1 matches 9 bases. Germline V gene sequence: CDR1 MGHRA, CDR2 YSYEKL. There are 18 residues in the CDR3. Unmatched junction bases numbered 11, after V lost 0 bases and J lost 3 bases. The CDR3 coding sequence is TGCGCCAGCAGCCAAGATGCCCACACAGGGGGCGCGGACACTGAAGCTTTCTTT. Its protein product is CASSQDAHTGGADTEAFF.

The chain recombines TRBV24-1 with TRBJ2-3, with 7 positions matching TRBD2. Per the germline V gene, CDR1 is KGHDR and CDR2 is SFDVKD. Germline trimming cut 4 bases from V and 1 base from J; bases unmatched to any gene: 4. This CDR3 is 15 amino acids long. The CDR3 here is CATSDPTSGTDTQYF. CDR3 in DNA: TGTGCCACCAGTGACCCAACTAGCGGCACAGATACGCAGTATTTT.

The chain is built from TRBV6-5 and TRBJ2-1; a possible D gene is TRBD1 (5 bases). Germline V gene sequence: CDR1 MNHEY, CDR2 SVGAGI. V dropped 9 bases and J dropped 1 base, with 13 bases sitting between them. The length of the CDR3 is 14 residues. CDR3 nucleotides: TGTGCCAGTGGGGCCCAACCGTCCTACAATGAGCAGTTCTTC. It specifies CASGAQPSYNEQFF.

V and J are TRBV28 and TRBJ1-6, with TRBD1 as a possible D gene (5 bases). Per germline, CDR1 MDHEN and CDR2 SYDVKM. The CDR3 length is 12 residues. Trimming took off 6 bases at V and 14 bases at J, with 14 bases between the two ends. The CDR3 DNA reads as TGTGCCAGCAGCACAGGCTTTATAGCCCTCCACTTT. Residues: CASSTGFIALHF.

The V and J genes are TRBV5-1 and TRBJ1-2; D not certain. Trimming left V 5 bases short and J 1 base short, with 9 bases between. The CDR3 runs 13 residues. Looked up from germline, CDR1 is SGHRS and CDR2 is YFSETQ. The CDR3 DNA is TGCGCCAGCAGTCGGGAAGTTAACTATGGCTACACCTTC. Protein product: CASSREVNYGYTF. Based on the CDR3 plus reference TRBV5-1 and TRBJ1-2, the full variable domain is KAGVTQTPRYLIKTRGQQVTLSCSPISGHRSVSWYQQTPGQGLQFLFEYFSETQRNKGNFPGRFSGRQFSNSRSEMNVSTLELGDSALYLCASSREVNYGYTFGSGTRLTVV.

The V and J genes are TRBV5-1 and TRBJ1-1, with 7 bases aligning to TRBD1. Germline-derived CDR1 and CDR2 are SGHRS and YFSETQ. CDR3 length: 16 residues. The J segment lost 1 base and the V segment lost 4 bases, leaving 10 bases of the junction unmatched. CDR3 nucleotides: TGCGCCAGCAGCGGATACAGGGGCCAGGGGAACACTGAAGCTTTCTTT. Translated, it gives CASSGYRGQGNTEAFF.